This note documents a single TCR beta chain sequence. Its antigen is unknown. These data originate in a study of lymphopenia after photon versus proton radiotherapy. Findings and limits, study-wide: Post-nadir TCR diversity decline inversely tracked overall survival among those who died.

Sequencing used immunoSEQ multiplex PCR; TCRdb keeps in-frame clones, though not all of them. The table shows around 30,000 clones, with 89% occurring only once. The CDR3 is 14 residues long. Germline V gene lookup returns CDR1 MDHEN and CDR2 SYDVKM. V lost 6 bases and J 2 bases, leaving 12 bases between the germline ends. The material was peripheral blood, obtained from a patient treated with proton-based radiotherapy. The receptor was isolated from a woman in her 70s with pancreatic cancer. Some clones in this sample may be carry-over from other donors' samples. This chain connects TRBV28 to TRBJ2-3; D not certain. CDR3 sequence reads: CASRKRTFTDTQYF. CDR3 nucleotides: TGTGCCAGCAGAAAGAGGACCTTCACAGATACGCAGTATTTT.